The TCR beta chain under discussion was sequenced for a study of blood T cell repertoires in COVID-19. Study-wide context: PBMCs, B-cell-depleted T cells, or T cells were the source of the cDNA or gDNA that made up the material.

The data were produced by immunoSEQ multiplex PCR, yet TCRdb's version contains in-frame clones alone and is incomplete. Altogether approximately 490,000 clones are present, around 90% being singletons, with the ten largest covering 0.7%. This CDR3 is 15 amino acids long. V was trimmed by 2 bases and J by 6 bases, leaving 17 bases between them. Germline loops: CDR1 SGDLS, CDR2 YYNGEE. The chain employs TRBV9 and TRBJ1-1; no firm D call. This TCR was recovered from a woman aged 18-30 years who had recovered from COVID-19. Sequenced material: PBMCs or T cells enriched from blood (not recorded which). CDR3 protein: CASSVGPERAAEAFF. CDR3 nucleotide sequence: TGTGCCAGCAGCGTCGGCCCGGAGAGGGCCGCTGAAGCTTTCTTT.